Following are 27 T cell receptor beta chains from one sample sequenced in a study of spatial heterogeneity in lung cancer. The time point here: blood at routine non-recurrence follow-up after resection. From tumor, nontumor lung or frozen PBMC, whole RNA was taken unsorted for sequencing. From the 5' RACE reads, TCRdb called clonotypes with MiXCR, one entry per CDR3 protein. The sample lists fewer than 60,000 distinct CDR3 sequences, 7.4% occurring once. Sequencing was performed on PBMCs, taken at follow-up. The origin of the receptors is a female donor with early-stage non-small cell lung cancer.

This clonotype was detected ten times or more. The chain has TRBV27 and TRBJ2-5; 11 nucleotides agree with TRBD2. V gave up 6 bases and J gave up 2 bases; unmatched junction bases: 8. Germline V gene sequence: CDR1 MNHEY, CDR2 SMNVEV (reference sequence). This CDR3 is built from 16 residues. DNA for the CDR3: TGTGCCAGCAGGAGGGTGGGACTAGCGGAACAAGAGACCCAGTACTTC. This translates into CASRRVGLAEQETQYF.

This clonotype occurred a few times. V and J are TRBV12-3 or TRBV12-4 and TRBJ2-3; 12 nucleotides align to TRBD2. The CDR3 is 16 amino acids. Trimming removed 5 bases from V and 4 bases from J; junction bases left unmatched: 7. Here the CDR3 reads CASSPRTSGDPDTQYF. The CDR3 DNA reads TGTGCCAGCAGTCCCCGGACTAGCGGGGATCCAGATACGCAGTATTTT.

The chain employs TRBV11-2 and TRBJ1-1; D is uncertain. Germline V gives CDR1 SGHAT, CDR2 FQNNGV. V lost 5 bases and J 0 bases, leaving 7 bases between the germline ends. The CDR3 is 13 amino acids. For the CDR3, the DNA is TGTGCCAGCAGCCAAACCTTGAACACTGAAGCTTTCTTT. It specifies CASSQTLNTEAFF. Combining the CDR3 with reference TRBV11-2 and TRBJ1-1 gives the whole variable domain EAGVAQSPRYKIIEKRQSVAFWCNPISGHATLYWYQQILGQGPKLLIQFQNNGVVDDSQLPKDRFSAERLKGVDSTLKIQPAKLEDSAVYLCASSQTLNTEAFFGQGTRLTVV.

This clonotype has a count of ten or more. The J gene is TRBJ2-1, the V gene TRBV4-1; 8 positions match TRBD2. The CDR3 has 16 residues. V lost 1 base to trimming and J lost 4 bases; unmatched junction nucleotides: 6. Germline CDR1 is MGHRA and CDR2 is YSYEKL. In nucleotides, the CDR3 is TGCGCCAGCAGCCAAGGTCCGGCGGGGGGTTACAATGAGCAGTTCTTC. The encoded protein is CASSQGPAGGYNEQFF.

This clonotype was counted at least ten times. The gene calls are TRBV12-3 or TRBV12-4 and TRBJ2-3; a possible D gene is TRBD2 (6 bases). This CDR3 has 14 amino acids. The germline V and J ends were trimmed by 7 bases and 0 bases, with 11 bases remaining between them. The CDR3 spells CASTQGGSTDTQYF. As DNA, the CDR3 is TGTGCCAGCACCCAGGGAGGTAGCACAGATACGCAGTATTTT.

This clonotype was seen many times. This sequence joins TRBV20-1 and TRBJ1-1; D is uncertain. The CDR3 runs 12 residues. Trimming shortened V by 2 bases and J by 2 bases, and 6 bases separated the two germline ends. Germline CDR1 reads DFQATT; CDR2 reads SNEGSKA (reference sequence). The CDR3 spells CSARQPNTEAFF. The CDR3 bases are TGCAGTGCTAGACAGCCCAACACTGAAGCTTTCTTT.

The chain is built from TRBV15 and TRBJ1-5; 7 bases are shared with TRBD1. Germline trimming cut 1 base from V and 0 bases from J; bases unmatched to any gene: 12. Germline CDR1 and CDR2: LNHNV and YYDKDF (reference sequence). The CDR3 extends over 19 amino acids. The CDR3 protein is CATSRVIDRALYSNQPQHF. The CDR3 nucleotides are TGTGCCACCAGCAGAGTGATTGACAGGGCCCTTTATAGCAATCAGCCCCAGCATTTT. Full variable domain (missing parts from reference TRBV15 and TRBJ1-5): DAMVIQNPRYQVTQFGKPVTLSCSQTLNHNVMYWYQQKSSQAPKLLFHYYDKDFNNEADTPDNFQSRRPNTSFCFLDIRSPGLGDTAMYLCATSRVIDRALYSNQPQHFGDGTRLSIL.

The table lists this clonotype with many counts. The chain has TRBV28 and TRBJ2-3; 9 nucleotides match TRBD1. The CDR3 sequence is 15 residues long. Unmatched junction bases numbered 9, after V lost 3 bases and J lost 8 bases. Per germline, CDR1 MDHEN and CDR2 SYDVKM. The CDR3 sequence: CASSLDGTGSSTQYF. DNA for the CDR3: TGTGCCAGCAGTTTGGATGGGACAGGGTCGAGTACGCAGTATTTT.

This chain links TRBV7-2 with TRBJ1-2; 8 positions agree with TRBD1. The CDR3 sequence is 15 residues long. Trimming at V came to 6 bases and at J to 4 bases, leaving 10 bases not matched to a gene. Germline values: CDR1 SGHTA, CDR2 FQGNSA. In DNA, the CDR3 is TGTGCCAGCAGAGATTCCGGGACAGGACTCTATGGCTACACCTTC. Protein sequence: CASRDSGTGLYGYTF.

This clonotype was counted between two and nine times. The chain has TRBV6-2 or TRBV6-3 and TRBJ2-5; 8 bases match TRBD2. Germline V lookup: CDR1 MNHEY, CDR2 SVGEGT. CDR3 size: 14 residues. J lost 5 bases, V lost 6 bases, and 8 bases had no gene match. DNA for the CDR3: TGTGCCAGCAGGCGGGGGGCGCGGATGGAGACCCAGTACTTC. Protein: CASRRGARMETQYF.

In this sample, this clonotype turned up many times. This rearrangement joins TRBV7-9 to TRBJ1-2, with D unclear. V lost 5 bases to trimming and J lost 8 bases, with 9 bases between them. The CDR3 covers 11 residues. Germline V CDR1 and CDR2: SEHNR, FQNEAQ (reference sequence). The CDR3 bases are TGTGCCAGCAGCGCCGGTACCGGCTACACCTTC. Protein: CASSAGTGYTF.

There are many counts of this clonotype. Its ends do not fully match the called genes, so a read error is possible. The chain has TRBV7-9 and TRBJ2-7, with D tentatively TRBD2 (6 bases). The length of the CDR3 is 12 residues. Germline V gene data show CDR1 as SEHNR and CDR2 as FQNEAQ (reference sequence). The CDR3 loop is CASGRETYEQYF. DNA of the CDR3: TGCGCTTCCGGGCGGGAAACCTACGAGCAGTACTTC.

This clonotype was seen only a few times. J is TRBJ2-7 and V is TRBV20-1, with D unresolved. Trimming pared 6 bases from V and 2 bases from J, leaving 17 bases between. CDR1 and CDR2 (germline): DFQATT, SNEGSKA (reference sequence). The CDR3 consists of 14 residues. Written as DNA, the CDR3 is TGCAGTGCAAACCCCGGTAGAAGGGCCTACGAGCAGTACTTC. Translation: CSANPGRRAYEQYF.

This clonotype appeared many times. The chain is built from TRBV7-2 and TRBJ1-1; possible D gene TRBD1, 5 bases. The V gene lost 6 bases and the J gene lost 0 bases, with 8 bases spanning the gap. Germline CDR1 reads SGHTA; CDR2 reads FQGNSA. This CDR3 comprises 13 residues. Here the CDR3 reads CASRTDLNTEAFF. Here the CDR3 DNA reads TGTGCCAGCAGGACAGATTTGAACACTGAAGCTTTCTTT.

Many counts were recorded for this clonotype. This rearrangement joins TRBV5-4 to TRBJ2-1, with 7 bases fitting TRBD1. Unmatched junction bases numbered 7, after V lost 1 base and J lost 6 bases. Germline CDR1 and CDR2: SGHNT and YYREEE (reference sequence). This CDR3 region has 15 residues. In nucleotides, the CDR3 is TGTGCCAGCAGCTTGCGAGACAGGGTAGTCAATGAGCAGTTCTTC. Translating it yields CASSLRDRVVNEQFF. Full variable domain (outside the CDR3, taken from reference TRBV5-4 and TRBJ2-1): ETGVTQSPTHLIKTRGQQVTLRCSSQSGHNTVSWYQQALGQGPQFIFQYYREEENGRGNFPPRFSGLQFPNYSSELNVNALELDDSALYLCASSLRDRVVNEQFFGPGTRLTVL.

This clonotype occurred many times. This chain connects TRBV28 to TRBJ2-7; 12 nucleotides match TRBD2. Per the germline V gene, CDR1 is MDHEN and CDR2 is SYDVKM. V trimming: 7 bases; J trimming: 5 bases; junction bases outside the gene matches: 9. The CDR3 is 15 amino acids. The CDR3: CASKTRLAGVHEQYF. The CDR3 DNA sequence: TGTGCCAGCAAAACTCGACTAGCGGGGGTCCACGAGCAGTACTTC.

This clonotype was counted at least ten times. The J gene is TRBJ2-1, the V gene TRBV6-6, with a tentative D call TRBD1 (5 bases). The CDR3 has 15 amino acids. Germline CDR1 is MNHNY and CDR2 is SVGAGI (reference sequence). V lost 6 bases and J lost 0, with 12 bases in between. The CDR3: CASRTSGFSYNEQFF. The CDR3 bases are TGTGCCAGCAGAACCTCAGGGTTCTCCTACAATGAGCAGTTCTTC.

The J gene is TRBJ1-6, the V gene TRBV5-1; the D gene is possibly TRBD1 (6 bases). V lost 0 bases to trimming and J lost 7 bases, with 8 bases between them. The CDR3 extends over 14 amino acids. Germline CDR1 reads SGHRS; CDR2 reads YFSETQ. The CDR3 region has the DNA TGCGCCAGCAGCTTGGACAGGGAAAATTCACCCCTCCACTTT. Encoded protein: CASSLDRENSPLHF. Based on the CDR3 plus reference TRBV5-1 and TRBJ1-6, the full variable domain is KAGVTQTPRYLIKTRGQQVTLSCSPISGHRSVSWYQQTPGQGLQFLFEYFSETQRNKGNFPGRFSGRQFSNSRSEMNVSTLELGDSALYLCASSLDRENSPLHFGNGTRLTVT.

Written as DNA, the CDR3 is TGTGCCAGCACCCGTCCCCCAAACCTCAATTGGCCAGATACGCAGTATTTT. It encodes CASTRPPNLNWPDTQYF. J is TRBJ2-3 and V is TRBV5-8, with unresolved D. Germline CDR1 reads SGHTS; CDR2 reads YDEGEE. Trimming left V 6 bases short and J 4 bases short, with 24 bases between. CDR3 length: 17 residues.

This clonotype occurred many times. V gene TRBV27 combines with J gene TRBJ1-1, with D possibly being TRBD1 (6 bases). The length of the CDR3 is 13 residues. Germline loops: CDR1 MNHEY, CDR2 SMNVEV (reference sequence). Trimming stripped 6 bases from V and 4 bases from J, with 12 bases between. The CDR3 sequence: CASRNRVGTEAFF. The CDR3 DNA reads TGTGCCAGCAGGAACAGGGTAGGCACTGAAGCTTTCTTT.

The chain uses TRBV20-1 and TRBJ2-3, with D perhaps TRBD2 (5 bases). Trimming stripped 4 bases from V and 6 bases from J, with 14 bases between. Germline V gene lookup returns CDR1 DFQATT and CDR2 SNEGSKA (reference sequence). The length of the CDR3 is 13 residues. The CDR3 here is CSAINGVGDTQYF. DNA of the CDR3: TGCAGTGCTATAAACGGGGTGGGGGATACGCAGTATTTT.

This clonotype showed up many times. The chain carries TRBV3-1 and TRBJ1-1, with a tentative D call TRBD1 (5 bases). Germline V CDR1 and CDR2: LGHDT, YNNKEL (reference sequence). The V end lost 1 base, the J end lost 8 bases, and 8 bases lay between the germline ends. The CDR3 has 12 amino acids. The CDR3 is CASSQVAGEAFF. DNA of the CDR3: TGTGCCAGCAGCCAAGTGGCAGGGGAAGCTTTCTTT. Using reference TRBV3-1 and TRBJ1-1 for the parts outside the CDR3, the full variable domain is DTAVSQTPKYLVTQMGNDKSIKCEQNLGHDTMYWYKQDSKKFLKIMFSYNNKELIINETVPNRFSPKSPDKAHLNLHINSLELGDSAVYFCASSQVAGEAFFGQGTRLTVV.

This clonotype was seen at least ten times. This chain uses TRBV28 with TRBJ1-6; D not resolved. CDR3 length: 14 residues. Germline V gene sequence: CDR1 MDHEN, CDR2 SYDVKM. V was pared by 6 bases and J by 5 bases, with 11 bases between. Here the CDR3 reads CASSKGLDNSPLHF. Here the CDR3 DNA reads TGTGCCAGCAGCAAGGGATTGGATAATTCACCCCTCCACTTT.

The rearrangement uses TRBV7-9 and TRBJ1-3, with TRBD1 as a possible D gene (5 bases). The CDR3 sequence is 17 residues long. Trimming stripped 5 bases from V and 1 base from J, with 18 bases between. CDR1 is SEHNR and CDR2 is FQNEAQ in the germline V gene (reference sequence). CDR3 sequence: CASSPRGGRASGNTIYF. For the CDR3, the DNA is TGTGCCAGCAGCCCTAGGGGTGGCAGGGCTTCTGGAAACACCATATATTTT. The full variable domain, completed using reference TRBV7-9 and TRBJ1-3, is DTGVSQNPRHKITKRGQNVTFRCDPISEHNRLYWYRQTLGQGPEFLTYFQNEAQLEKSRLLSDRFSAERPKGSFSTLEIQRTEQGDSAMYLCASSPRGGRASGNTIYFGEGSWLTVV.

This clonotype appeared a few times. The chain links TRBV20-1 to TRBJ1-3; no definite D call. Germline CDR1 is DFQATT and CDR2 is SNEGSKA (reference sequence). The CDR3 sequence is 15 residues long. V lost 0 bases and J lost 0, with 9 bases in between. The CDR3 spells CSARDGRVSGNTIYF. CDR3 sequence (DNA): TGCAGTGCTAGAGATGGGCGGGTCTCTGGAAACACCATATATTTT.

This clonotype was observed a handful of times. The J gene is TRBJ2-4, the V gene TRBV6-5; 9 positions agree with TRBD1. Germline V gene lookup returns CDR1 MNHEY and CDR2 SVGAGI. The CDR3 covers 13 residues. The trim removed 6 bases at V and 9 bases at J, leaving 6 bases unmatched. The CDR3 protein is CASRGSGQGIQYF. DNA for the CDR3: TGTGCCAGCAGGGGGTCGGGACAGGGCATTCAGTACTTC.

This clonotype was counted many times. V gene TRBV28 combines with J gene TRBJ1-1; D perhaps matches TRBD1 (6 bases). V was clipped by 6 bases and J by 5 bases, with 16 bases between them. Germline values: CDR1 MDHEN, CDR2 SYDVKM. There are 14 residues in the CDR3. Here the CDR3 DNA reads TGTGCCAGCAGATACCAATCTACAGGGACTGAAGCTTTCTTT. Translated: CASRYQSTGTEAFF.